This T cell receptor beta chain stems from a study of blood T cell repertoires in COVID-19. Study summary: Specimens from acute and convalescent COVID-19 originated in the United States, Italy and Spain.

CDR1 KGHSH and CDR2 LQKENI come from the germline V gene. CDR3 length: 12 residues. The V and J ends lost 3 bases and 8 bases respectively, with 7 bases between them. Repertoires were generated with immunoSEQ multiplex PCR, while TCRdb's copy carries only in-frame clones and drops some. Of over 200,000 clones listed, around 86% were seen once; the top ten hold around 6%. The specimen was peripheral blood. The TCR comes from a man in his sixties who had recovered from COVID-19. This chain joins TRBV18 and TRBJ1-4, with D unresolved. The CDR3 region is CASSPSSEKLFF. CDR3 DNA: TGTGCCAGCTCACCGTCATCCGAAAAACTGTTTTTT.